These 16 T cell receptor beta chains came from one sample sequenced in a study of blood T cell repertoires in COVID-19. TCRdb keeps only in-frame clones here, not all; method: immunoSEQ multiplex PCR. This repertoire shows under 350,000 clones, 80% to 90% found once; its top ten account for around 4.5%. The sequencing input was PBMCs or T cells enriched from blood (not recorded which). All receptors come from a woman aged 40 to 50 with acute COVID-19.

This clone was detected only a few times. The chain combines TRBV5-1 with TRBJ2-1; the match to TRBD2 covers 11 bases. With V trimmed by 0 bases and J by 9 bases, 5 bases remained unmatched. This CDR3 is 15 amino acids long. The germline CDR1 and CDR2 sequences are SGHRS and YFSETQ. In DNA form, the CDR3 reads TGCGCCAGCAGCTTGGTAGCGGGAGGGCTGGTTGAGCAGTTCTTC. Encoded protein: CASSLVAGGLVEQFF.

This chain connects TRBV25-1 to TRBJ1-6; D remains unclear. The CDR3 runs to 15 residues. Per the germline V gene, CDR1 is MGHDK and CDR2 is SYGVNS. V dropped 7 bases and J dropped 0 bases, with 10 bases sitting between them. CDR3 residues: CASTGVDSYNSPLHF. CDR3 bases: TGTGCCAGCACCGGGGTAGACTCCTATAATTCACCCCTCCACTTT.

The chain is built from TRBV3-1 (or the pseudogene TRBV3-2) and TRBJ1-5, with a weak D call TRBD1 (6 bases). Germline V gene data show CDR1 as LGHDT and CDR2 as YNNKEL (reference sequence). This CDR3 is built from 16 residues. Deletions cut 0 bases from V and 3 bases from J, with 12 bases between. CDR3 sequence reads: CASSQDKGGINQPQHF. In nucleotides, the CDR3 is TGTGCCAGCAGCCAAGATAAGGGGGGGATCAATCAGCCCCAGCATTTT.

This clone was found once. V and J are TRBV7-8 and TRBJ1-3, with D possibly being TRBD1 (5 bases). This CDR3 spans 15 amino acids. V lost 8 bases and J lost 0, with 14 bases in between. Germline loops: CDR1 SGHVS, CDR2 FQNEAQ. For the CDR3, the DNA is TGTGCCAGCTCCCCCTCAGGGTACTCTGGAAACACCATATATTTT. It yields the protein CASSPSGYSGNTIYF.

This clone has just a few counts. This chain connects TRBV9 to TRBJ2-5, with 8 bases identical to TRBD1. Trimming cost V 3 bases and J 5 bases; bases outside gene matches: 6. From germline, CDR1 is SGDLS and CDR2 YYNGEE. The CDR3 is made up of 14 amino acids. The CDR3, as DNA: TGTGCCAGCAGCGCCACCAGGGGGCTTGAGACCCAGTACTTC. It specifies CASSATRGLETQYF.

V usage is TRBV5-4 and J usage is TRBJ1-2; 9 positions match TRBD1. In germline, CDR1 is SGHNT, CDR2 YYREEE (reference sequence). The J segment lost 6 bases and the V segment lost 3 bases, leaving 9 bases of the junction unmatched. This CDR3 region has 15 residues. The chain's CDR3 is CASSWDRVISDGYTF. In nucleotides, the CDR3 is TGTGCCAGCAGCTGGGACAGGGTGATTTCCGATGGCTACACCTTC.

V is TRBV18 and J is TRBJ1-2; D is unresolved. Looked up from germline, CDR1 is KGHSH and CDR2 is LQKENI. The CDR3 totals 14 residues. V shed 1 base and J shed 2 bases, with 8 bases lying between them. The CDR3 spells CASSPQTDNYGYTF. CDR3 nucleotide sequence: TGTGCCAGCTCACCACAGACTGACAACTATGGCTACACCTTC.

J is TRBJ1-6 and V is TRBV18, with 8 bases lining up with TRBD1. This CDR3 has 15 residues. Germline CDR1 KGHSH, CDR2 LQKENI. V lost 4 bases to trimming and J lost 5 bases; unmatched junction nucleotides: 4. The CDR3 region has the DNA TGTGCCAGCTCACTGGACAGGGTGGATAATTCACCCCTCCACTTT. This codes for CASSLDRVDNSPLHF.

The genes are TRBV28 and TRBJ1-1; the D gene is possibly TRBD1 (5 bases). V was shortened by 1 base and J by 2 bases, with 11 bases between the two germline ends. CDR1 and CDR2 from the germline V gene are MDHEN and SYDVKM. The CDR3 has 15 amino acids. CDR3 in DNA: TGTGCCAGCAGTTTATTCGGGGGGGGAAACACTGAAGCTTTCTTT. Translation gives CASSLFGGGNTEAFF. Combining the CDR3 with reference TRBV28 and TRBJ1-1 gives the whole variable domain DVKVTQSSRYLVKRTGEKVFLECVQDMDHENMFWYRQDPGLGLRLIYFSYDVKMKEKGDIPEGYSVSREKKERFSLILESASTNQTSMYLCASSLFGGGNTEAFFGQGTRLTVV.

The V gene is TRBV6-5, the J gene TRBJ2-3; TRBD1 matches at 9 bases. V was pared by 4 bases and J by 0 bases, with 2 bases of the junction left unmatched. The CDR3 totals 15 residues. Germline loops: CDR1 MNHEY, CDR2 SVGAGI. CDR3 sequence (DNA): TGTGCCAGCAGTTCCGGGACAGGGAGCACAGATACGCAGTATTTT. Translated: CASSSGTGSTDTQYF.

The CDR3 DNA reads TGTGCCAGCAGTTCGATGGACAGGGGGTACACTGAAGCTTTCTTT. Its translation: CASSSMDRGYTEAFF. The V and J genes are TRBV6-2 or TRBV6-3 and TRBJ1-1; TRBD1 matches at 10 bases. This CDR3 spans 15 amino acids. After removal of 4 bases from V and 3 bases from J, the junction contained 5 bases not matched to a gene. From germline, CDR1 is MNHEY and CDR2 SVGEGT.

The rearrangement joins TRBV5-1 to TRBJ2-3; the D is unclear. V was shortened by 2 bases and J by 2 bases, with 6 bases between the two germline ends. The CDR3 runs 13 residues. The germline V gene encodes CDR1 SGHRS and CDR2 YFSETQ. CDR3 residues: CASSLDITDTQYF. CDR3 DNA: TGCGCCAGCAGCTTAGACATCACAGATACGCAGTATTTT.

The chain employs TRBV9 and TRBJ2-1, with D possibly TRBD2 on 5 matching bases. The CDR3 contains 12 residues. Germline CDR1 reads SGDLS; CDR2 reads YYNGEE. V was clipped by 3 bases and J by 8 bases, with 9 bases between them. CDR3 sequence reads: CASSARTYEQFF. In DNA form, the CDR3 reads TGTGCCAGCAGCGCCCGGACTTATGAGCAGTTCTTC.

This clone was detected once. The chain recombines TRBV7-6 with TRBJ2-2, with D unresolved. The CDR3 runs 17 residues. The V end lost 5 bases, the J end lost 2 bases, and 18 bases lay between the germline ends. Per germline, CDR1 SGHVS and CDR2 FNYEAQ. The chain's CDR3 is CASSREVSETNTGELFF. CDR3 in DNA: TGTGCCAGCAGCCGAGAGGTCAGCGAAACAAACACCGGGGAGCTGTTTTTT. Combining the CDR3 with reference TRBV7-6 and TRBJ2-2 gives the whole variable domain GAGVSQSPRYKVTKRGQDVALRCDPISGHVSLYWYRQALGQGPEFLTYFNYEAQQDKSGLPNDRFSAERPEGSISTLTIQRTEQRDSAMYRCASSREVSETNTGELFFGEGSRLTVL.

DNA of the CDR3: TGTGCCAGCAGTGAGATGACAGGGTACGGAAACACCATATATTTT. It encodes CASSEMTGYGNTIYF. V gene TRBV6-1 combines with J gene TRBJ1-3; the match to TRBD1 covers 7 bases. This CDR3 contains 15 residues. The ends lost 3 bases at V and 4 bases at J; junction bases unmatched: 6. The germline V gene has CDR1 MNHNS and CDR2 SASEGT.

This chain joins TRBV15 and TRBJ1-2; possibly TRBD1 for D (5 bases). Germline CDR1 LNHNV, CDR2 YYDKDF (reference sequence). This CDR3 has 14 residues. The V gene lost 6 bases and the J gene lost 2 bases, with 13 bases spanning the gap. The CDR3 region is CATRGTYNNYGYTF. The CDR3 bases are TGTGCCACCAGGGGGACTTATAACAACTATGGCTACACCTTC.